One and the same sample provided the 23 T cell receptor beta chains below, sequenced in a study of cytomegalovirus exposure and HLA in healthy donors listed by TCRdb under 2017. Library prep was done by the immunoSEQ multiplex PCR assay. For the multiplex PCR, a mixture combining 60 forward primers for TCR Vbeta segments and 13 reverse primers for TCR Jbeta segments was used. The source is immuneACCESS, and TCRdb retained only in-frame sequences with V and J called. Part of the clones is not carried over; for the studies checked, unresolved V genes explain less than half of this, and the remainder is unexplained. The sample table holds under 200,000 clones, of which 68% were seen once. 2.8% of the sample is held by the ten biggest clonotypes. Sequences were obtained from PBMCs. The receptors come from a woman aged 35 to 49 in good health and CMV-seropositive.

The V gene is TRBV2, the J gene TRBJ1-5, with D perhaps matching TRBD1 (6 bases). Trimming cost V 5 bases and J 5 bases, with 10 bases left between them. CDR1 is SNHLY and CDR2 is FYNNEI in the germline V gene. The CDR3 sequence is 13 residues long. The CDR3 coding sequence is TGTGCCAGCAGTCCGGACAGAGATCAGCCCCAGCATTTT. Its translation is CASSPDRDQPQHF.

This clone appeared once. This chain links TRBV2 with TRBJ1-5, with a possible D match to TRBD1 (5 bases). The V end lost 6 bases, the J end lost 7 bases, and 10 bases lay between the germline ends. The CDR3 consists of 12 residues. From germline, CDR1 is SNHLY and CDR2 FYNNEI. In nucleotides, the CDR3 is TGTGCCAGCAGGCGGACACAGCAGCCCCAGCATTTT. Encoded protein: CASRRTQQPQHF.

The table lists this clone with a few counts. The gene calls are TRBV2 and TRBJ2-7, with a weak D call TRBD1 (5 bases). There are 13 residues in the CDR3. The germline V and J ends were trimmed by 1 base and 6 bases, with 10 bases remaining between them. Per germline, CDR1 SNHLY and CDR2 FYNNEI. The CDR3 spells CASSEDGHSEQYF. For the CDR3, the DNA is TGTGCCAGCAGTGAAGACGGACACAGCGAGCAGTACTTC.

CDR3 amino acids: CASGLTVAGQDEQYF. The CDR3, as DNA: TGTGCCAGCGGTTTGACGGTGGCAGGGCAGGACGAGCAGTACTTC. This sequence joins TRBV9 and TRBJ2-7; TRBD1 is a possible D gene (5 bases). CDR3 size: 15 residues. Germline CDR1 reads SGDLS; CDR2 reads YYNGEE. The V end lost 7 bases, the J end lost 5 bases, and 22 bases lay between the germline ends.

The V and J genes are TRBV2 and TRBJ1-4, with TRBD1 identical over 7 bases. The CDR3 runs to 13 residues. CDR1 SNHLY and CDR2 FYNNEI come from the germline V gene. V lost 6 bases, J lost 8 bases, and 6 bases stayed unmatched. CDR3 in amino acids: CASRTGFAEKLFF. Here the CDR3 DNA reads TGTGCCAGCAGGACAGGGTTCGCGGAAAAACTGTTTTTT.

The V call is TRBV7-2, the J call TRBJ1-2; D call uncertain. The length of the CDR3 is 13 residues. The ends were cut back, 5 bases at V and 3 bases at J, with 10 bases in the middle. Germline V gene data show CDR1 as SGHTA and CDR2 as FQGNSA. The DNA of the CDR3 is TGTGCCAGCAGCGCAGACATTTACTATGGCTACACCTTC. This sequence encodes CASSADIYYGYTF. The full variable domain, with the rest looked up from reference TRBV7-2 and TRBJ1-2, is GAGVSQSPSNKVTEKGKDVELRCDPISGHTALYWYRQSLGQGLEFLIYFQGNSAPDKSGLPSDRFSAERTGGSVSTLTIQRTQQEDSAVYLCASSADIYYGYTFGSGTRLTVV.

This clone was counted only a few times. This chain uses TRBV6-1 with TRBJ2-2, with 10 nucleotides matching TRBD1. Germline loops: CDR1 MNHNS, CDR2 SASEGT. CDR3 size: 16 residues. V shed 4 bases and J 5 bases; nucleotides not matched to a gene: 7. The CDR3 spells CASSGKGQGNTGELFF. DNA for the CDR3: TGTGCCAGCAGTGGAAAGGGACAGGGGAATACCGGGGAGCTGTTTTTT.

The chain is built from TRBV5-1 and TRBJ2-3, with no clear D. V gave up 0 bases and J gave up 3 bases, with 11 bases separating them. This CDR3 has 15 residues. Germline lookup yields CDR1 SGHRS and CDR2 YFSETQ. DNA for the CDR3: TGCGCCAGCAGCTTGGGTTCAGGCTTTACAGATACGCAGTATTTT. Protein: CASSLGSGFTDTQYF. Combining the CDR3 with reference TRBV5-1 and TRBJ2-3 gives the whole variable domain KAGVTQTPRYLIKTRGQQVTLSCSPISGHRSVSWYQQTPGQGLQFLFEYFSETQRNKGNFPGRFSGRQFSNSRSEMNVSTLELGDSALYLCASSLGSGFTDTQYFGPGTRLTVL.

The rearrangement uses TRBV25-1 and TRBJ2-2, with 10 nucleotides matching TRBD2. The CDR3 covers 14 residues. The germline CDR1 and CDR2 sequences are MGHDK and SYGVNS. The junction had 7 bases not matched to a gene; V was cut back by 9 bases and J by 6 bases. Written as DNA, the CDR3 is TGTGCCAGTCAGCGGGGGGGCAGAGCCGGGGAGCTGTTTTTT. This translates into CASQRGGRAGELFF.

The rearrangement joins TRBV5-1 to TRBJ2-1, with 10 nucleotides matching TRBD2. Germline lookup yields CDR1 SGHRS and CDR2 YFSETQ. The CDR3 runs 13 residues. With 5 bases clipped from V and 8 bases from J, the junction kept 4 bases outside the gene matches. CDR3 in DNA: TGCGCCAGCAGGAGCGGGGGGGCGGATGAGCAGTTCTTC. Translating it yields CASRSGGADEQFF.

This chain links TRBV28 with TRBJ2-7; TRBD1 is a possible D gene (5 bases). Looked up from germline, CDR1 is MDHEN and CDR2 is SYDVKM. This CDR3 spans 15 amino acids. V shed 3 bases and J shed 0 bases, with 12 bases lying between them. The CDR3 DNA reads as TGTGCCAGCAGTTTCGCAGGGCCGAGCTCCTACGAGCAGTACTTC. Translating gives CASSFAGPSSYEQYF.

CDR3: CASSPPGEDTQYF. CDR3 sequence (DNA): TGCGCCAGCAGCCCCCCGGGGGAGGATACGCAGTATTTT. V and J are TRBV5-1 and TRBJ2-3; tentatively, D is TRBD2 (6 bases). V was clipped by 4 bases and J by 6 bases, with 12 bases between them. CDR1 and CDR2 from the germline V gene are SGHRS and YFSETQ. This CDR3 comprises 13 residues. Using reference TRBV5-1 and TRBJ2-3 for the parts outside the CDR3, the full variable domain is KAGVTQTPRYLIKTRGQQVTLSCSPISGHRSVSWYQQTPGQGLQFLFEYFSETQRNKGNFPGRFSGRQFSNSRSEMNVSTLELGDSALYLCASSPPGEDTQYFGPGTRLTVL.

The CDR3 spells CASSDGSAAPIYEQYF. CDR3 nucleotides: TGTGCCAGCAGTGACGGCTCAGCGGCCCCAATCTACGAGCAGTACTTC. The chain combines TRBV2 with TRBJ2-7; D possibly corresponds to TRBD2 (5 bases). Germline-derived CDR1 and CDR2 are SNHLY and FYNNEI. The CDR3 loop spans 16 amino acids. The V gene lost 3 bases and the J gene lost 3 bases, with 18 bases spanning the gap.

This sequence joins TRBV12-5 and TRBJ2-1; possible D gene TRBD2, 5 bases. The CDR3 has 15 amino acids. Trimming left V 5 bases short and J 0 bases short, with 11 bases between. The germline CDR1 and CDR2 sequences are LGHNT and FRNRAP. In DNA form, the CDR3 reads TGTGCTAGTGGTCCCGGGGATACCTCCTACAATGAGCAGTTCTTC. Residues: CASGPGDTSYNEQFF.

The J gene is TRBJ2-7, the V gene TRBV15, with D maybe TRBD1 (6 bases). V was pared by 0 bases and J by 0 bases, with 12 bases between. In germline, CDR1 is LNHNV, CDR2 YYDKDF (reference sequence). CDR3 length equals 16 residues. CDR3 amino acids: CATSRDLGQSSYEQYF. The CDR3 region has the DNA TGTGCCACCAGCAGAGACCTCGGACAGAGCTCCTACGAGCAGTACTTC.

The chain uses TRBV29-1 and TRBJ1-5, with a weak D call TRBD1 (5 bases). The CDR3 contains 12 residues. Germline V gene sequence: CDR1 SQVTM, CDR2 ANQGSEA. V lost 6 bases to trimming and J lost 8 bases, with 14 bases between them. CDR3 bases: TGCAGCGTGGGACGTTGGGGGGAGCCCCAGCATTTT. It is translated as CSVGRWGEPQHF. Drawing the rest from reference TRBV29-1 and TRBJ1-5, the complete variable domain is SAVISQKPSRDICQRGTSLTIQCQVDSQVTMMFWYRQQPGQSLTLIATANQGSEATYESGFVIDKFPISRPNLTFSTLTVSNMSPEDSSIYLCSVGRWGEPQHFGDGTRLSIL.

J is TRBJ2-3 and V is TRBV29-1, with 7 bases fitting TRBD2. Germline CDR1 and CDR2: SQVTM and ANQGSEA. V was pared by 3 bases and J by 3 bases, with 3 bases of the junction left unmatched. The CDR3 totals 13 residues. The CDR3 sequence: CSVDGGGTDTQYF. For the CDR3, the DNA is TGCAGCGTTGATGGCGGGGGTACAGATACGCAGTATTTT.

CDR3 DNA: TGTGCCAGCAGCCCAACGACTTACACCCAAGAGACCCAGTACTTC. Its protein product is CASSPTTYTQETQYF. This sequence joins TRBV11-2 and TRBJ2-5; no clear D. The CDR3 loop spans 15 amino acids. Germline V lookup: CDR1 SGHAT, CDR2 FQNNGV. V was trimmed by 5 bases and J by 1 base, leaving 14 bases between them.

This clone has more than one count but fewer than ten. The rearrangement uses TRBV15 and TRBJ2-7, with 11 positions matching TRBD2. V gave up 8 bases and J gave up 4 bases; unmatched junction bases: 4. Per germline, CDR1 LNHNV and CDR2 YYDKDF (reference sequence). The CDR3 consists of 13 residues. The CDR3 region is CATLAGGTYEQYF. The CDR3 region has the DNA TGTGCCACCTTAGCGGGGGGGACGTACGAGCAGTACTTC.

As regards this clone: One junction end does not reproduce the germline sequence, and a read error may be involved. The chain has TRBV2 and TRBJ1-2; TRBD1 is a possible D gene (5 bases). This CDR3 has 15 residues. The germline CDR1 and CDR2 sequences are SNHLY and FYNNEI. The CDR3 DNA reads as TGTGCCAGCAGTGGATCGGGGTCGGGGGGTGATGGCTACCCCTTC. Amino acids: CASSGSGSGGDGYPF.

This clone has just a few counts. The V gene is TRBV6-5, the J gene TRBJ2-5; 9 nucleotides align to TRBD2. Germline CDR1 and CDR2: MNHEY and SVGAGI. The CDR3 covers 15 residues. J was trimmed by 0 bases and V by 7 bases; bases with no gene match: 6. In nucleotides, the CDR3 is TGTGCCAGCATGAGAACTAGCGGGCACCAAGAGACCCAGTACTTC. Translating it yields CASMRTSGHQETQYF.

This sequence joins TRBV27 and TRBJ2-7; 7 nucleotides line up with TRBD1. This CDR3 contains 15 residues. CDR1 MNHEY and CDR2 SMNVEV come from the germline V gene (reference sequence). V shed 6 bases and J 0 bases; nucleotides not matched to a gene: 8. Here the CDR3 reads CASSNTGVDSYEQYF. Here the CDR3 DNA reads TGTGCCAGCAGCAATACAGGGGTGGACTCCTACGAGCAGTACTTC.

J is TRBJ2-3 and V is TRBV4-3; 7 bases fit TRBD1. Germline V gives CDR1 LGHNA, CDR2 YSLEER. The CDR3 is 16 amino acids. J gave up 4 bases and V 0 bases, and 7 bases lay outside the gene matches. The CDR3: CASSQDHYRGADTQYF. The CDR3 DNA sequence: TGCGCCAGCAGCCAAGATCATTACAGGGGAGCAGATACGCAGTATTTT.